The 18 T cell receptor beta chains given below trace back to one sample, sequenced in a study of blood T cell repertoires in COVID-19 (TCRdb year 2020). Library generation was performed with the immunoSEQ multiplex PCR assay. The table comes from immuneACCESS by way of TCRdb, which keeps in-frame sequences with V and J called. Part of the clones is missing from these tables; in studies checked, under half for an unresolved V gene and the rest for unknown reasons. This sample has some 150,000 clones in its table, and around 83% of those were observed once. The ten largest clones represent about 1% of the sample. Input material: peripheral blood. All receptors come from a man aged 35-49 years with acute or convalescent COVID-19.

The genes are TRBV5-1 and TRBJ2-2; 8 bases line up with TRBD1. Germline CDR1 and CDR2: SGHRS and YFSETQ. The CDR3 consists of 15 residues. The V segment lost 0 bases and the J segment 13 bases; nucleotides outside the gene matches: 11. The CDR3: CASSLATGEYRVLFF. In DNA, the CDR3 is TGCGCCAGCAGCTTGGCGACAGGGGAGTATCGTGTGCTGTTTTTT.

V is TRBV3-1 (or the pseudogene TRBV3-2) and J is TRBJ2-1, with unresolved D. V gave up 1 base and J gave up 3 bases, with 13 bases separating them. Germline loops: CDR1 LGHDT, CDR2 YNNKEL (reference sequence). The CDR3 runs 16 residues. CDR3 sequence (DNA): TGTGCCAGCAGCCAAGCTCGTCCCGCCAGCTACAATGAGCAGTTCTTC. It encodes CASSQARPASYNEQFF.

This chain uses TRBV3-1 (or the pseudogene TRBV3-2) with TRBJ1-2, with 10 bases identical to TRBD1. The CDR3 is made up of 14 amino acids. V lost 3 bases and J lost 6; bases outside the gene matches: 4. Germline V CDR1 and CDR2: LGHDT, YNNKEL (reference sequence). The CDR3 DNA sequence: TGTGCCAGCAGCCATAGGACAGGGGGGAATGGCTACACCTTC. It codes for CASSHRTGGNGYTF.

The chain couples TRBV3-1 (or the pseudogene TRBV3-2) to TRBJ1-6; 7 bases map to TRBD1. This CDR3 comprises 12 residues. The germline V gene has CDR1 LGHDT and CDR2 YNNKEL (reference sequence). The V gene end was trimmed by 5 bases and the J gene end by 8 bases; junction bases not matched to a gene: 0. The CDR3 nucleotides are TGTGCCAGCAGCGACAGGGATTCACCCCTCCACTTT. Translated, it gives CASSDRDSPLHF.

CDR3 protein: CAISPVGGAEQYF. CDR3 in DNA: TGTGCCATCAGCCCGGTAGGGGGCGCCGAGCAGTACTTC. The chain uses TRBV10-3 and TRBJ2-7; 7 positions match TRBD1. The CDR3 runs to 13 residues. V lost 6 bases to trimming and J lost 6 bases; unmatched junction nucleotides: 8. Germline CDR1 reads ENHRY; CDR2 reads SYGVKD.

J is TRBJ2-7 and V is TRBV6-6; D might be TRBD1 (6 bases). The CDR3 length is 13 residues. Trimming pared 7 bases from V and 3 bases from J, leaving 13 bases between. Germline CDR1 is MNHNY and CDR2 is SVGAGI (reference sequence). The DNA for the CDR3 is TGTGCCAGCACCAAGGACAGACTCTACGAGCAGTACTTC. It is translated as CASTKDRLYEQYF.

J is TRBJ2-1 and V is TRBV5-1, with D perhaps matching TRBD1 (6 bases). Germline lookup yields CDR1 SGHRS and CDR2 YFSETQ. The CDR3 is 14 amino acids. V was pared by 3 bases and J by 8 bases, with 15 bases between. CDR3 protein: CASSYRAPNDEQFF. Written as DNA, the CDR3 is TGCGCCAGCAGCTACAGGGCCCCCAACGATGAGCAGTTCTTC.

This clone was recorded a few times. CDR3 protein: CSVAQGSLQPQHF. The CDR3 bases are TGCAGCGTTGCTCAGGGAAGTTTGCAGCCCCAGCATTTT. V usage is TRBV29-1 and J usage is TRBJ1-5, with TRBD1 as a possible D gene (5 bases). With 4 bases removed from V and 7 bases from J, the gap between germline ends came to 14 bases. Germline V lookup: CDR1 SQVTM, CDR2 ANQGSEA. The CDR3 has 13 residues.

The CDR3 bases are TGTGCCAGCAGCAAAAGGGGACTAGGGGGGGCAGATACGCAGTATTTT. Translated, it gives CASSKRGLGGADTQYF. The J gene is TRBJ2-3, the V gene TRBV3-1 (or the pseudogene TRBV3-2); 8 nucleotides match TRBD2. The germline V gene encodes CDR1 LGHDT and CDR2 YNNKEL (reference sequence). The CDR3 contains 16 residues. With 5 bases clipped from V and 4 bases from J, the junction kept 11 bases outside the gene matches.

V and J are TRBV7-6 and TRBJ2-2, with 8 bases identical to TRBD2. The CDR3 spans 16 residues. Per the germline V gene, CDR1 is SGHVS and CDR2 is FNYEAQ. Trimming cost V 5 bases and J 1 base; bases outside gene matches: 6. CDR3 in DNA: TGTGCCAGCAGCCAGAGACTAGCGAGGAACACCGGGGAGCTGTTTTTT. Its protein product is CASSQRLARNTGELFF.

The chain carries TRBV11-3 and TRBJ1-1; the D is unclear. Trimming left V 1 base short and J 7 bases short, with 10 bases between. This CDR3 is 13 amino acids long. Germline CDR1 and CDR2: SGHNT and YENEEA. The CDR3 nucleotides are TGTGCCAGCAGCTTAGTAGCAGAAAGTGAAGCTTTCTTT. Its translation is CASSLVAESEAFF. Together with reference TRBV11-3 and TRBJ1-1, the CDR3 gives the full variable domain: EAGVVQSPRYKIIEKKQPVAFWCNPISGHNTLYWYLQNLGQGPELLIRYENEEAVDDSQLPKDRFSAERLKGVDSTLKIQPAELGDSAVYLCASSLVAESEAFFGQGTRLTVV.

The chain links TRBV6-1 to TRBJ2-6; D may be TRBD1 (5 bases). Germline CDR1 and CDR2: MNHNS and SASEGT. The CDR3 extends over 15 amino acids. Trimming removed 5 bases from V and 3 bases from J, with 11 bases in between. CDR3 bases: TGTGCCAGCAGTTTCCAGGGTCGTGGGGCCAACGTCCTGACTTTC. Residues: CASSFQGRGANVLTF.

CDR3 nucleotides: TGTGCCAGTAGTATAGCGGGGACAGTCACCGGGGAGCTGTTTTTT. Amino acid sequence: CASSIAGTVTGELFF. V gene TRBV19 combines with J gene TRBJ2-2; TRBD1 aligns across 7 bases. Germline loops: CDR1 LNHDA, CDR2 SQIVND (reference sequence). V lost 1 base to trimming and J lost 4 bases; unmatched junction nucleotides: 3. The length of the CDR3 is 15 residues.

The CDR3 coding sequence is TGTGCCAGCAGCCCCAGGGGGCGCAATCAGCCCCAGCATTTT. Its translation is CASSPRGRNQPQHF. The chain couples TRBV7-2 to TRBJ1-5; 8 bases agree with TRBD1. This CDR3 contains 14 residues. V gave up 5 bases and J gave up 2 bases; unmatched junction bases: 2. CDR1 and CDR2 (germline): SGHTA, FQGNSA. Full variable domain (outside the CDR3, taken from reference TRBV7-2 and TRBJ1-5): GAGVSQSPSNKVTEKGKDVELRCDPISGHTALYWYRQSLGQGLEFLIYFQGNSAPDKSGLPSDRFSAERTGGSVSTLTIQRTQQEDSAVYLCASSPRGRNQPQHFGDGTRLSIL.

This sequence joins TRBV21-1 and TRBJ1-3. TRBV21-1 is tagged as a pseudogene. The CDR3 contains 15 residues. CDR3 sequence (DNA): TGTGCCAGCAGCAAAGGTGGCGGGGCTGGAAACACCATATATTTT. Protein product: CASSKGGGAGNTIYF.

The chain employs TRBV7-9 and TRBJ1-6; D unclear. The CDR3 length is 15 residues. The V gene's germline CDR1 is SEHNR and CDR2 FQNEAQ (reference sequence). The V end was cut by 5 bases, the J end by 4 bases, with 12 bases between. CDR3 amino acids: CASSLLDRYNSPLHF. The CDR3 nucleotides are TGTGCCAGCAGCCTCCTAGATCGATATAATTCACCCCTCCACTTT.

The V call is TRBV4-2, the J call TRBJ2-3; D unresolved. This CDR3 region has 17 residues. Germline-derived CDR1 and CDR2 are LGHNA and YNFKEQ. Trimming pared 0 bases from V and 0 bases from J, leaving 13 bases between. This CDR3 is CASSQDLTTRSTDTQYF. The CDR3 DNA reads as TGTGCCAGCAGCCAAGATCTGACGACGAGGAGCACAGATACGCAGTATTTT.

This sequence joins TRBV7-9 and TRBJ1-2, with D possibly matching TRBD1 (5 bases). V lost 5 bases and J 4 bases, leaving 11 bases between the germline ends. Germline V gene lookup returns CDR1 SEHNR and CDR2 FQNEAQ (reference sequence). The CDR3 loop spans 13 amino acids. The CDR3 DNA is TGTGCCAGCAGCCCCGACAGTGGCTATGGCTACACCTTC. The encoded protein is CASSPDSGYGYTF.